The entry below describes one T cell receptor beta chain. Trimming took off 3 bases at V and 7 bases at J, with 10 bases between the two ends. The CDR3 has 11 amino acids. Germline loops: CDR1 GTSNPN, CDR2 SVGIG (reference sequence). This record comes from a study of control samples from healthy donors and cancer patients. Sequencing used immunoSEQ multiplex PCR; TCRdb keeps in-frame clones, though not all of them. The table includes about 98,000 clones, about 79% detected once. The genes are TRBV30 and TRBJ2-7; D is possibly TRBD1 or TRBD2 (5 bases each). This clonotype originated in a woman aged 25-40 years in good health. Material: blood. The CDR3 sequence: CAWSPGTEQYF. The CDR3 DNA is TGTGCCTGGAGCCCAGGGACGGAGCAGTACTTC. The full variable domain, rest sourced from reference TRBV30 and TRBJ2-7, is SQTIHQWPATLVQPVGSPLSLECTVEGTSNPNLYWYRQAAGRGLQLLFYSVGIGQISSEVPQNLSASRPQDRQFILSSKKLLLSDSGFYLCAWSPGTEQYFGPGTRLTVT.